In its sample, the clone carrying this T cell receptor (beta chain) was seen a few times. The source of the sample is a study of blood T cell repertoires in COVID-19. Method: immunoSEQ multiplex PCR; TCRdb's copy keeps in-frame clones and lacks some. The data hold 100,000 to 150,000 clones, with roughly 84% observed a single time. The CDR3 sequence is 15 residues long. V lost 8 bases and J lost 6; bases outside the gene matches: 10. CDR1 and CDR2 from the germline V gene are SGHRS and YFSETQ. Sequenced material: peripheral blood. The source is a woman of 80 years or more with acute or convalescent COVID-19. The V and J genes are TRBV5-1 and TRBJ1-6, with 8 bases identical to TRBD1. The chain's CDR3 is CASRQGIISNSPLHF. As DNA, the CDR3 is TGCGCCAGTCGACAGGGGATAATTAGTAATTCACCCCTCCACTTT.